What follows describes a single TCR beta chain. This sample is part of a study of blood T cell repertoires in COVID-19. This table comes from immunoSEQ multiplex PCR, and its TCRdb copy is limited to in-frame clones, with some not included. The sample lists some 350,000 clones; about 86% were seen once. V was clipped by 6 bases and J by 2 bases; unmatched bases: 10. This CDR3 is 16 amino acids long. Germline-derived CDR1 and CDR2 are MRHNA and SNTAGT. Source material: peripheral blood. This receptor was identified in a man aged 30-40 years with active or convalescent COVID-19. The chain uses TRBV6-4 and TRBJ1-5, with 7 bases fitting TRBD1. The CDR3 loop reads CASSRRDSRGNQPQHF. DNA of the CDR3: TGTGCCAGCAGCCGAAGGGACAGTCGTGGCAATCAGCCCCAGCATTTT.